The clone carrying this T cell receptor (beta chain) was seen only once. The cohort comprised adults aged 18 to 89 years residing in about two dozen US areas. This entry comes from a study of blood T cell repertoires in COVID-19. Study background: The study drew acute and convalescent COVID-19 samples from the United States, Italy and Spain.

Authors' methods: Estimated nucleated cell counts came from reference gene primer amplification. Some clones are missing from TCRdb's copy, which holds only in-frame ones; the method was immunoSEQ multiplex PCR. D and trimming come from the DNA, and the V and J calls and clone size come from that table. The table lists 250,000 to 350,000 clones, approximately 89% of them singletons. Per the germline V gene, CDR1 is KGHDR and CDR2 is SFDVKD. The CDR3 covers 14 residues. Trimming pared 5 bases from V and 3 bases from J, leaving 11 bases between. Sequencing was done on a sample of PBMCs or T cells enriched from blood (not recorded which). The rearrangement links TRBV24-1 to TRBJ2-3; D is unclear. The origin of this receptor is a woman aged 30 to 39 who had recovered from COVID-19. Here the CDR3 DNA reads TGTGCCACCAGTGTCCCAGGCCCAACAGATACGCAGTATTTT. It codes for CATSVPGPTDTQYF.